This T cell receptor beta chain derives from a study of blood T cells in healthy people across ages. Study information: Through template switching, about one barcoded beta molecule was captured per two T cells, as measured in model experiments. General observations from the study: Because donor CMV status was unknown, expanded clonotype changes were possibly confounded.

Per germline, CDR1 SQVTM and CDR2 ANQGSEA. The CDR3 consists of 15 residues. V was clipped by 5 bases and J by 3 bases; unmatched bases: 7. PCR was performed a second time for roughly 7 to 11 cycles using a sample-barcoded 5' primer and a J-beta primer mix. Via MiXCR, TCRdb re-called the 5' RACE reads, giving one row per CDR3 protein. This sample yields about 970,000 distinct CDR3 sequences, of which roughly 50% are seen a single time; about 22% belongs to the top ten. This clonotype was picked up many times. Its antigen is as yet unknown. The clonotype comes from a woman aged 55-70 years in good health. V usage is TRBV29-1 and J usage is TRBJ2-2; 9 positions agree with TRBD2. The source material was blood. CDR3 bases: TGCAGCGTTCGCAGACTAGCGGAAGACACCGGGGAGCTGTTTTTT. Translation: CSVRRLAEDTGELFF.